Below, 3 T cell receptor beta chains from the same sample are listed, as sequenced in a study of OX40 agonist ivuxolimab in advanced cancers. Using immunoSEQ multiplex PCR, the repertoire was profiled, and TCRdb retains in-frame clones only, with some absent. Among under 70,000 clones, 86% were seen once, and the ten largest hold roughly 8.2%. The sample here was CD4+ or CD8+ T cells sorted from blood, taken in a trial of the OX40 agonist ivuxolimab. These receptors all stem from an adult with an advanced solid tumor such as melanoma, head and neck, liver or kidney cancer.

The chain employs TRBV5-1 and TRBJ1-4; a possible D gene is TRBD1 (5 bases). In germline, CDR1 is SGHRS, CDR2 YFSETQ. The ends were cut back, 0 bases at V and 5 bases at J, with 17 bases in the middle. The CDR3 is made up of 17 amino acids. The CDR3: CASSLAQGIGANEKLFF. CDR3 bases: TGCGCCAGCAGCTTGGCCCAAGGGATCGGGGCAAATGAAAAACTGTTTTTT. The whole variable domain, filled in from reference TRBV5-1 and TRBJ1-4, reads KAGVTQTPRYLIKTRGQQVTLSCSPISGHRSVSWYQQTPGQGLQFLFEYFSETQRNKGNFPGRFSGRQFSNSRSEMNVSTLELGDSALYLCASSLAQGIGANEKLFFGSGTQLSVL.

In DNA, the CDR3 is TGTGCCAGCAGGGCAGGCCCCGGGGAGCTGTTTTTT. This encodes CASRAGPGELFF. The chain combines TRBV11-1 with TRBJ2-2; unclear D gene. The V gene's germline CDR1 is SGHAT and CDR2 FQDESV (reference sequence). The ends were cut back, 6 bases at V and 6 bases at J, with 8 bases in the middle. CDR3 length equals 12 residues.

The CDR3: CASSRVEAAGGEKLFF. The CDR3 bases are TGTGCCAGCAGCCGAGTGGAAGCAGCGGGGGGTGAAAAACTGTTTTTT. The J gene is TRBJ1-4, the V gene TRBV11-2; tentative D call: TRBD1 (5 bases). The V end lost 5 bases, the J end lost 7 bases, and 20 bases lay between the germline ends. CDR3 length equals 16 residues. CDR1 is SGHAT, CDR2 FQNNGV, per germline. Full variable domain (remainder filled in from reference TRBV11-2 and TRBJ1-4): EAGVAQSPRYKIIEKRQSVAFWCNPISGHATLYWYQQILGQGPKLLIQFQNNGVVDDSQLPKDRFSAERLKGVDSTLKIQPAKLEDSAVYLCASSRVEAAGGEKLFFGSGTQLSVL.